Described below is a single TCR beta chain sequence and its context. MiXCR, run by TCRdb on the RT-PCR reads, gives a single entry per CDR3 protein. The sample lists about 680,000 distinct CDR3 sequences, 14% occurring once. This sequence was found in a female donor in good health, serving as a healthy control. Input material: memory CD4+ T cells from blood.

The CDR3 spells CSASGQGLTAFF. CDR3 nucleotide sequence: TGCAGTGCTTCGGGACAGGGGCTTACAGCTTTCTTT. The gene calls are TRBV20-1 and TRBJ1-1, with TRBD1 identical over 10 bases. CDR3 size: 12 residues. Germline V CDR1 and CDR2: DFQATT, SNEGSKA (reference sequence). The V and J ends lost 5 bases and 10 bases, in that order; junction bases with no gene match: 7.